The rows below give T cell receptor beta chains drawn from one sample of a study of regulatory T cells in long-lasting Graves disease. MiXCR, run by TCRdb on the multiplex PCR reads, gives a single entry per CDR3 protein. The sample includes fewer than 550,000 distinct CDR3 sequences, 20% to 25% of them seen just once. The sequenced sample was peripheral blood mononuclear cells (PBMCs), obtained when the disease was refractory, from a patient treated with antithyroid drugs. These receptors all come from a female donor with Graves disease. CDR3s include the opening cysteine and the closing phenylalanine or tryptophan. Only some rows state a clone size, as once, few, many or a class for expanded clones.

V | size | CDR3
TRBV30 | many | CAWSVGLARETQYF
TRBV6-1 | few | CASTDRGSPPYEQYF
TRBV5-1 | - | CASSLGQMGIYEQYF
TRBV28 | many | CASTLGGLSHEQYF
TRBV28 | many | CASSDTSNQPQHF
TRBV28 | many | CASSIRTSGSSIETQYF
TRBV24-1 | - | CASRPLAGVWHTGELFF
TRBV15 | many | CATSRATGTFSGANVLTF
TRBV10-1 | few | CASRQGPNTEAFF
TRBV2 | few | CASSGTDSTYEQYF
TRBV29-1 | many | CSVVVSGGTEAFF
TRBV11-3 | many | CASSLGTDRGALPAFF
TRBV6-1 | - | CASNPQQAGQPQHF
TRBV7-9 | - | CASSHQGADTGELFF
TRBV14 | few | CASSRTGRNTEAFF
TRBV24-1 | few | CATSDLSGTSGQETQYF
TRBV6-2/TRBV6-3 | few | CASSYSGRVGDTQYF
TRBV7-2 | - | CASSLIGGVRGANVLTF
TRBV13 | few | CASSLLQTTDTQYF
TRBV3-1 | few | CASSQEGNIQYF
TRBV7-9 | few | CASSSPEADSKNIQYF
TRBV6-5 | - | CASSSIREDTEAFF
TRBV11-2 | - | CASSSIFRAFEETQYF
TRBV12-5 | once | CASGLVLGQGYQETQYF
TRBV12-3/TRBV12-4 | many | CASSLRAGGGYEQYF
TRBV28 | - | CASSLVGRGDEKLFF
TRBV28 | - | CASSPTQANRLTDTQYF
TRBV11-1 | - | CASSLDPSSSYNEQFF
TRBV20-1 | many | CSARERAGGPMNEQFF
TRBV4-1 | many | CASSQESSREKLFF
TRBV20-1 | many | CSAREGHPNTEAFF
TRBV9 | - | CASSVEASGDQETQYF
TRBV12-3/TRBV12-4 | - | CASSYVPGQDSGGNQPQHF
TRBV5-1 | few | CASSLQGSSNQPQHF
TRBV7-2 | - | CASSPPTGVTYEQYF
TRBV4-1 | - | CASSQEVPGLAKNIQYF
TRBV24-1 | many | CATSDQRQGSYGYTF
TRBV2 | - | CASSDPAGQGSTDTQYF
TRBV5-1 | few | CASSLIVSGMTDTQYF
TRBV7-2 | few | CASSLTSFRETQYF
TRBV5-6 | many | CASSFGTEGEQYF
TRBV12-3/TRBV12-4 | - | CASSRIAGSTDTQYF
TRBV19 | - | CASSEDPPQPYNSPLHF
TRBV3-1 | few | CASSLRASGTGELFF
TRBV7-6 | - | CASSLGGGGEKETQYF
TRBV7-9 | few | CVSSRLTPGLAGSGVGETQYF
TRBV28 | many | CASSLEGISPLGPQHF
TRBV5-1 | - | CASSRGYRETQYF
TRBV5-1 | - | CASSPDLNTGELFF
TRBV6-5 | many | CASSYIAGELFF
TRBV12-3/TRBV12-4 | - | CASSLRGRLGF
TRBV29-1 | few | CSVVAGHLNTGELFF
TRBV13 | few | CASSLAQTGNQETQYF
TRBV10-3 | - | CATLGTSGTYEQYF
TRBV5-1 | many | CASSFVKGGGEKLFF
TRBV12-3/TRBV12-4 | many | CASSLAGPREKLFF
TRBV4-1 | few | CASSQNPPVWVDEKLFF
TRBV27 | - | CASTKGDRVIDTQYF
TRBV29-1 | - | CSVEALTENTEAFF